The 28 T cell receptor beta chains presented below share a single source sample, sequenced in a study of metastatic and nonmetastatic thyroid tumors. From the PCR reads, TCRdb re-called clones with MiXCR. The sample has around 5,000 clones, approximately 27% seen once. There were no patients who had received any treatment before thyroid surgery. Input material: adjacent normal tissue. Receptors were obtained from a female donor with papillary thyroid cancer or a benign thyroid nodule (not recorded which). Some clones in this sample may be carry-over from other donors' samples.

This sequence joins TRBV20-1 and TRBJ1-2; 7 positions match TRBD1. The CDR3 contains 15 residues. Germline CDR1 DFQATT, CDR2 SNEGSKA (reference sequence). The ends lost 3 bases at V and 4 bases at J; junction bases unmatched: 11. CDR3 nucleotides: TGCAGTGCTAGCGGGACAGCCCGACTAGGCTATGGCTACACCTTC. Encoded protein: CSASGTARLGYGYTF.

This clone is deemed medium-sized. The CDR3 nucleotides read TGTGCCAGCAGTTTAGGGGCTGCGGGGCGTGAAAAACTGTTTTTT. Translation: CASSLGAAGREKLFF. J is TRBJ1-4 and V is TRBV12-3 or TRBV12-4; D is possibly TRBD1 (5 bases). Trimming shortened V by 1 base and J by 7 bases, and 13 bases separated the two germline ends. The length of the CDR3 is 15 residues.

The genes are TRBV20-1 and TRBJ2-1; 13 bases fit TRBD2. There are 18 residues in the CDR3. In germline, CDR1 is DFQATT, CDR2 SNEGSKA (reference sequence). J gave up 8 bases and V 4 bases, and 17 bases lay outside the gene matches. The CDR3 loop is CSATGGMTSGRSTDEQFF. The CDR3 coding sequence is TGCAGTGCTACCGGGGGAATGACTAGCGGGAGGAGTACGGATGAGCAGTTCTTC.

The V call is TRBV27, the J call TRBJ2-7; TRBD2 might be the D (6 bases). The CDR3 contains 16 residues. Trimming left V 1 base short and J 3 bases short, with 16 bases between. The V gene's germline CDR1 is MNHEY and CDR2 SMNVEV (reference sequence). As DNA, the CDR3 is TGTGCCAGCAGTTTATATGCGGGGAGCGGGTACTACGAGCAGTACTTC. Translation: CASSLYAGSGYYEQYF.

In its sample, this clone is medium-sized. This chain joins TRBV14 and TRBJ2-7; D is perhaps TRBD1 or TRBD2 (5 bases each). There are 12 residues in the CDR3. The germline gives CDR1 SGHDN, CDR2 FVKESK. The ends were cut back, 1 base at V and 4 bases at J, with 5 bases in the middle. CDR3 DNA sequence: TGTGCCAGCAGCCAAGGGGGGTACGAGCAGTACTTC. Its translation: CASSQGGYEQYF.

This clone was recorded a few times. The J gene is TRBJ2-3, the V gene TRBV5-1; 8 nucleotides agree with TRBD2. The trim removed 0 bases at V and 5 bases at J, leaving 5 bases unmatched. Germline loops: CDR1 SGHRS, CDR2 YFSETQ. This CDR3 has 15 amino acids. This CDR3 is CASSLERGWGDTQYF. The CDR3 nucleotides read TGCGCCAGCAGCTTGGAGCGGGGGTGGGGAGATACGCAGTATTTT.

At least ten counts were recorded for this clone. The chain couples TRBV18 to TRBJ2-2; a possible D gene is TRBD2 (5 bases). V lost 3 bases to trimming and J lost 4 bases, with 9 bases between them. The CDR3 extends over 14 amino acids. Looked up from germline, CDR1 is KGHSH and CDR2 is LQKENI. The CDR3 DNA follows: TGTGCCAGCTCACCTCCGGGAATCACCGGGGAGCTGTTTTTT. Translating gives CASSPPGITGELFF.

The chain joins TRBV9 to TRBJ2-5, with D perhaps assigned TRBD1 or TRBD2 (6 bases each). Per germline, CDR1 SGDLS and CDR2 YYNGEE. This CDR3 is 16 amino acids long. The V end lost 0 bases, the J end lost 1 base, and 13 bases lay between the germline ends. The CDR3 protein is CASSVGNGGGQETQYF. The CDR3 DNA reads TGTGCCAGCAGCGTAGGGAACGGGGGCGGCCAAGAGACCCAGTACTTC.

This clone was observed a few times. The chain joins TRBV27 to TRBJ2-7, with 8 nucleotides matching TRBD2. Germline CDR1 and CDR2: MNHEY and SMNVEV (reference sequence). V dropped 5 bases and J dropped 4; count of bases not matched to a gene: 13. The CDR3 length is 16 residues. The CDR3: CASSGSLAGGLYEQYF. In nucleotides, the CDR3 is TGTGCCAGCAGTGGGAGTCTGGCGGGAGGTTTGTACGAGCAGTACTTC.

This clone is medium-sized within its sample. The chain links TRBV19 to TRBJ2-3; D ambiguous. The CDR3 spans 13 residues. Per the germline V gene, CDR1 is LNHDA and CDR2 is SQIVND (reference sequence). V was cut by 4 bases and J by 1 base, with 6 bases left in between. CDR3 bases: TGTGCCAGTAGTACCCAGGGCACAGATACGCAGTATTTT. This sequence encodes CASSTQGTDTQYF.

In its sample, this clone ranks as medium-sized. The CDR3 sequence is CATSVGRLYEQYF. The CDR3 coding sequence is TGTGCCACCAGTGTAGGCAGACTCTACGAGCAGTACTTC. The chain has TRBV24-1 and TRBJ2-7; D gene unclear. V shed 5 bases and J shed 3 bases, with 10 bases lying between them. There are 13 residues in the CDR3. Germline values: CDR1 KGHDR, CDR2 SFDVKD.

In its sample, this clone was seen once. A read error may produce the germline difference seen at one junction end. The CDR3 reads CVSSQDGSGPIYFEQFF. Written as DNA, the CDR3 is TGTGTCAGCAGCCAAGATGGTTCGGGGCCGATTTATTTTGAGCAGTTCTTC. The chain employs TRBV14 and TRBJ2-1; the D call may be TRBD1 or TRBD2 (5 bases each). The V gene's germline CDR1 is SGHDN and CDR2 FVKESK. CDR3 length: 17 amino acids.

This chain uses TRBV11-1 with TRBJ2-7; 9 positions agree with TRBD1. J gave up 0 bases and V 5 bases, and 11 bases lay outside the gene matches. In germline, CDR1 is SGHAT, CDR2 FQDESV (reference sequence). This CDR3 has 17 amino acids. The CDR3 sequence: CASSSGQGSSFSYEQYF. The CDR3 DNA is TGTGCCAGCAGCAGCGGACAGGGGTCCTCTTTCTCCTACGAGCAGTACTTC.

DNA for the CDR3: TGTGCCAGCAGCTTAGCGTCAGCCCTAGGTGGCTACACCTTC. This sequence encodes CASSLASALGGYTF. The V and J genes are TRBV7-9 and TRBJ1-2; no firm D call. The CDR3 extends over 14 amino acids. Trimming cost V 0 bases and J 7 bases, with 12 bases left between them. CDR1 is SEHNR, CDR2 FQNEAQ, per germline (reference sequence). The full variable domain, rest sourced from reference TRBV7-9 and TRBJ1-2, is DTGVSQNPRHKITKRGQNVTFRCDPISEHNRLYWYRQTLGQGPEFLTYFQNEAQLEKSRLLSDRFSAERPKGSFSTLEIQRTEQGDSAMYLCASSLASALGGYTFGSGTRLTVV.

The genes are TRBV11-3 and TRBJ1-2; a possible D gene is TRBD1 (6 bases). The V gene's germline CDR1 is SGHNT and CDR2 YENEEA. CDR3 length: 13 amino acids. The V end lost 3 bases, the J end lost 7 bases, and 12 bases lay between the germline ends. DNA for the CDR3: TGTGCCAGCAGCTTGACCGTACAGGGTGGCTACACCTTC. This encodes CASSLTVQGGYTF.

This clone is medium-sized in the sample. CDR3 DNA sequence: TGTGCCAGCAGTTATACAAGCTACGAGCAGTACTTC. It encodes CASSYTSYEQYF. This sequence joins TRBV28 and TRBJ2-7, with D uncertain. CDR1 and CDR2 from the germline V gene are MDHEN and SYDVKM. V was trimmed by 4 bases and J by 3 bases, leaving 7 bases between them. The CDR3 extends over 12 amino acids.

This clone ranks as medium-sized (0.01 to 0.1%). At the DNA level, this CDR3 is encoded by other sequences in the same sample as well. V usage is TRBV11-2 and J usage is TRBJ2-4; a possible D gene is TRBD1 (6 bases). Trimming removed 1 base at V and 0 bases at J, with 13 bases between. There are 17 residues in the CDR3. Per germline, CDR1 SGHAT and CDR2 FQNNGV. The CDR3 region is CASSLVFRGIAKNIQYF. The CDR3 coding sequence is TGTGCCAGCAGCTTAGTGTTTAGGGGGATAGCCAAAAACATTCAGTACTTC.

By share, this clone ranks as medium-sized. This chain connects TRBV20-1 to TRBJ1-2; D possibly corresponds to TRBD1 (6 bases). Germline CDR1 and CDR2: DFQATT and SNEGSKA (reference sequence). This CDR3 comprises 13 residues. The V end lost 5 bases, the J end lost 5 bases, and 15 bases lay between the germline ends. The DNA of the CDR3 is TGCAGTGCTCAGACAGGCTCTGGGTATGGCTACACCTTC. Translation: CSAQTGSGYGYTF.

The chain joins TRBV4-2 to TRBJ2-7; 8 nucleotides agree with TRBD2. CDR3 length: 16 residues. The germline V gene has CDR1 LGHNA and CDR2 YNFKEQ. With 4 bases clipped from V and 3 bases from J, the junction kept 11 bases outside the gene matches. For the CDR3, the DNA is TGTGCCAGCAGCCTTATAGCGGGACGGGGGGACTACGAGCAGTACTTC. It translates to CASSLIAGRGDYEQYF.

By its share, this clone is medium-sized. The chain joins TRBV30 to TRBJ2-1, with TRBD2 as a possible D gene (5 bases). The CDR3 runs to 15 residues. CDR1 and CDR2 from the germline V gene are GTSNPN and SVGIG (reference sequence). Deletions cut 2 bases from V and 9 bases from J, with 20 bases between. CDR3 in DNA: TGTGCCTGGAGTAGCGAGGGCCATTATATCACTGAGCAGTTCTTC. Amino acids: CAWSSEGHYITEQFF.

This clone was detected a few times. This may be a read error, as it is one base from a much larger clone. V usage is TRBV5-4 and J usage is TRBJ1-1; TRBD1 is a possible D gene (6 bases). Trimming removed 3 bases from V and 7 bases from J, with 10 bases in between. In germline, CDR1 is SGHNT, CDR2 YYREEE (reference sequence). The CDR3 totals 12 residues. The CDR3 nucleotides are TGTGCCAGCAGCTCGGGGACACGTGAAGCTTTCTTT. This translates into CASSSGTREAFF.

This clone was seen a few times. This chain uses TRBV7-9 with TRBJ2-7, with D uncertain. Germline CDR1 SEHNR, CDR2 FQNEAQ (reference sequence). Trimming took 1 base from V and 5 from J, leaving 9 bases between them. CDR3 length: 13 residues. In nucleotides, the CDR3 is TGTGCCAGCAGCTTAGGCAGCCCCAACGAGCAGTACTTC. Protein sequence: CASSLGSPNEQYF.

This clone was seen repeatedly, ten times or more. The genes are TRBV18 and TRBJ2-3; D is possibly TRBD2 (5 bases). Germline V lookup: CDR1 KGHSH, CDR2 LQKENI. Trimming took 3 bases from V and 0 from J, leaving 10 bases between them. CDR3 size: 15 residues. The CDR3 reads CASSPSGSSTDTQYF. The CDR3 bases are TGTGCCAGCTCACCGTCGGGATCAAGCACAGATACGCAGTATTTT.

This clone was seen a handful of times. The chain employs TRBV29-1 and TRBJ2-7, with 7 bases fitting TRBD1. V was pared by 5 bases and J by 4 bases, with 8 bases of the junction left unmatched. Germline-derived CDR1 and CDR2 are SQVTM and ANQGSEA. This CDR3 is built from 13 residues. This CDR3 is CSVPGTDNYEQYF. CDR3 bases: TGCAGCGTTCCCGGGACAGACAATTACGAGCAGTACTTC.

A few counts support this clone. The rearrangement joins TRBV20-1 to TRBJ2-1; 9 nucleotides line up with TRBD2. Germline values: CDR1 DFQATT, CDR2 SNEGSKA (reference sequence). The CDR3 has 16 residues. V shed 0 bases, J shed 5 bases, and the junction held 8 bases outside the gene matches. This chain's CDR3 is CSARDYLAGLDNEQFF. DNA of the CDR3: TGCAGTGCTAGAGATTACCTAGCGGGACTGGACAATGAGCAGTTCTTC.

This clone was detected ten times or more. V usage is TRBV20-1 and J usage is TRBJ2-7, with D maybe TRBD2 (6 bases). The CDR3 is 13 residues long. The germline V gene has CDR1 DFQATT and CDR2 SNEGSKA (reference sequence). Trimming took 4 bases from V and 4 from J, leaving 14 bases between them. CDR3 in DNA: TGCAGTGCTAAAACCGGAGGGAATTACGAGCAGTACTTC. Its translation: CSAKTGGNYEQYF.

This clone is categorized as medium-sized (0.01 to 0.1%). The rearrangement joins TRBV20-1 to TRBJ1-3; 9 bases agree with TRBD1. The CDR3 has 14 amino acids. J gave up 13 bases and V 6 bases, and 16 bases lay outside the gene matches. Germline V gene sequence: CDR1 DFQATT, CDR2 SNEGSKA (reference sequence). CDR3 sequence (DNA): TGCAGTGCATTCGTAGGACAGGGGTCTGAGGAAATATATTTT. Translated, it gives CSAFVGQGSEEIYF.

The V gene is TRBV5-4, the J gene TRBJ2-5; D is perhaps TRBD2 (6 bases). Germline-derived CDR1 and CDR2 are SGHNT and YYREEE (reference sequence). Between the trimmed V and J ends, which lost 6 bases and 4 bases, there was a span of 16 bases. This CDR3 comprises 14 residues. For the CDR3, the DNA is TGTGCCAGCATCTCCGTACTAGCCGGAGAGACCCAGTACTTC. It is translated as CASISVLAGETQYF.